This TCR beta chain was sequenced during a study of T cell responses to AZD1222 COVID-19 vaccine. Study-level background: Second-dose groups at about 4 or about 12 weeks were pooled.

Produced via immunoSEQ multiplex PCR; TCRdb's table is partial and in-frame only. The sample records about 130,000 clones, approximately 80% being singletons. Germline V gene data show CDR1 as MNHNS and CDR2 as SASEGT. CDR3 size: 15 residues. With 3 bases removed from V and 7 bases from J, the gap between germline ends came to 15 bases. This chain connects TRBV6-1 to TRBJ1-4, with a possible D match to TRBD1 (6 bases). The source of this sequence is an adult in good health. This material consisted of peripheral blood, taken on day 0 of AZD1222 vaccination. The CDR3 is CASSERDTLGEKLFF. The CDR3, as DNA: TGTGCCAGCAGTGAGAGGGACACATTAGGTGAAAAACTGTTTTTT.